A selection of T cell receptor beta chains follows, all from one sample in a study of graft-versus-host responses after intestinal transplantation. Repertoires were generated with immunoSEQ multiplex PCR, while TCRdb's copy carries only in-frame clones and drops some. The sample lists fewer than 120,000 clones; just under 95% were seen once. These receptors have no known antigen. This sample comprised unstimulated CD8+ T cells sorted from spleen or lymph node cells, obtained before intestinal transplant. The receptors stem from a human donor who received an intestinal transplant. CDR3s include the opening cysteine and the closing phenylalanine or tryptophan. A D gene is named only where the DNA matches it firmly. Clone size is shown for a subset of rows, as once, few, many or a class of expanded clone.

TRBV9	NA	NA	TRBJ2-5	19	CASSHSLVAKEPFQETQYF	TGTGCCAGCAGTCATTCACTGGTAGCGAAAGAACCTTTCCAAGAGACCCAGTACTTC
TRBV9	NA	NA	TRBJ2-7	14	CASSVVAGDYEQYF	TGTGCCAGCAGCGTAGTGGCAGGAGATTACGAGCAGTACTTC
TRBV9	NA	NA	TRBJ2-5	12	CASSVGQETQYF	TGTGCCAGCAGCGTTGGCCAAGAGACCCAGTACTTC
TRBV9	TRBD1	once	TRBJ2-2	22	CASSVRGQGTTSQLLDTGELFF	TGTGCCAGCAGCGTCCGGGGACAGGGAACTACTAGCCAACTTCTGGACACCGGGGAGCTGTTTTTT
TRBV25-1	NA	NA	TRBJ2-1	17	CASSDPTYTGHNNEQFF	TGTGCCAGCAGTGACCCGACCTACACGGGGCATAACAATGAGCAGTTCTTC
TRBV6-6	TRBD1	NA	TRBJ1-5	16	CASSYSLRGGSKPQHF	TGTGCCAGCAGTTACTCGTTGCGAGGGGGCAGTAAGCCCCAGCATTTT
TRBV30	NA	NA	TRBJ1-1	12	CAWSEGNTEAFF	TGTGCCTGGAGCGAAGGGAACACTGAAGCTTTCTTT
TRBV6-5	NA	NA	TRBJ1-5	14	CASRETGINQPQHF	TGTGCCAGCAGGGAAACAGGTATTAATCAGCCCCAGCATTTT
TRBV29-1	NA	NA	TRBJ2-7	11	CSVAGSHEQYF	TGCAGCGTTGCGGGTTCCCACGAGCAGTACTTC
TRBV7-2	TRBD1	NA	TRBJ1-1	16	CASSLAPSTGRTEAFF	TGTGCCAGCAGCTTAGCGCCCTCGACAGGGCGGACTGAAGCTTTCTTT
TRBV28	NA	NA	TRBJ2-7	14	CASRGGIGPYEQYF	TGTGCCAGCAGGGGGGGAATCGGGCCCTACGAGCAGTACTTC
TRBV7-3	NA	NA	TRBJ2-2	16	CASSLPPPRATGELFF	TGTGCCAGCAGCTTACCCCCCCCACGGGCCACCGGGGAGCTGTTTTTT
TRBV5-6	NA	NA	TRBJ2-7	11	CASSLQGEQYF	TGTGCCAGCAGCTTACAGGGCGAGCAGTACTTC
TRBV15	NA	NA	TRBJ1-4	12	CATSRADEKLFF	TGTGCCACCAGCAGAGCTGATGAAAAACTGTTTTTT
TRBV4-1	TRBD2	NA	TRBJ2-1	21	CASSQVFSGLAGPDWVNEQFF	TGCGCCAGCAGCCAAGTCTTCTCCGGACTAGCGGGACCAGACTGGGTGAATGAGCAGTTCTTC
TRBV6-5	NA	NA	TRBJ1-1	14	CASSYREGGMRAFF	TGTGCCAGCAGTTACCGGGAGGGGGGCATGAGGGCTTTCTTT
TRBV5-4	NA	NA	TRBJ1-3	15	CASSRAGSSGNTIYF	TGTGCCAGCAGCCGAGCTGGAAGCTCTGGAAACACCATATATTTT
TRBV27	NA	NA	TRBJ2-1	16	CASSRDPSTTNNEQFF	TGTGCCAGCAGTAGGGACCCCTCGACAACCAACAATGAGCAGTTCTTC
TRBV29-1	NA	NA	TRBJ2-4	13	CSAFRDGKNIQYF	TGCAGCGCTTTTAGGGACGGCAAAAACATTCAGTACTTC
TRBV27	NA	once	TRBJ1-1	13	CASSSDTYTEAFF	TGTGCCAGCAGTTCGGACACGTACACTGAAGCTTTCTTT
TRBV5-1	NA	NA	TRBJ2-7	13	CASSGRDSYEQYF	TGCGCCAGCAGCGGCCGCGACAGCTACGAGCAGTACTTC
TRBV7-6	NA	NA	TRBJ2-1	15	CASSQLRSSYNEQFF	TGTGCCAGCAGCCAGCTAAGGAGCTCCTACAATGAGCAGTTCTTC
TRBV14	TRBD2	NA	TRBJ2-1	15	CASSQKRGSIVEQFF	TGTGCCAGCAGCCAAAAGCGGGGATCTATAGTTGAGCAGTTCTTC
TRBV5-5	TRBD1	NA	TRBJ1-5	14	CASAYGQGDQPQHF	TGTGCCAGCGCCTATGGACAGGGAGATCAGCCCCAGCATTTT
TRBV7-9	NA	NA	TRBJ2-1	19	CASSLSEKSSGPKVYSRFF	TGTGCCAGCAGCTTATCAGAAAAGAGTAGCGGACCGAAAGTCTACAGTCGGTTCTTC
TRBV27	TRBD2	NA	TRBJ2-1	14	CASTPGGLVGEQFF	TGTGCCAGCACACCTGGTGGACTAGTCGGTGAGCAGTTCTTC
TRBV7-9	TRBD2	NA	TRBJ2-3	15	CASSSGLGSTDTQYF	TGTGCCAGCAGCTCCGGACTAGGAAGCACAGATACGCAGTATTTT
TRBV13	TRBD1	NA	TRBJ1-2	13	CASSTGQGDGYTF	TGTGCCAGCAGCACAGGACAGGGCGATGGCTACACCTTC
TRBV28	TRBD1	NA	TRBJ1-5	13	CASSLGQGNSQHF	TGTGCCAGCAGTTTAGGACAGGGGAACTCCCAGCATTTT
TRBV11-2	NA	NA	TRBJ2-7	13	CASSWDAAYEQYF	TGTGCCAGCAGCTGGGACGCCGCCTACGAGCAGTACTTC
TRBV7-9	NA	NA	TRBJ1-4	15	CASSLWSGKTEKLFF	TGTGCCAGCAGCTTATGGTCCGGAAAGACTGAAAAACTGTTTTTT
TRBV6-5	NA	NA	TRBJ1-1	14	CASSLGARATEAFF	TGTGCCAGCAGCCTCGGGGCCCGGGCGACTGAAGCTTTCTTT
TRBV4-2	TRBD1	NA	TRBJ1-1	18	CASSQDPRAGRGRTEAFF	TGTGCCAGCAGCCAAGATCCTCGGGCCGGCAGGGGGCGGACTGAAGCTTTCTTT
TRBV27	TRBD1	once	TRBJ1-2	14	CASSGQGSAYGYTF	TGTGCCAGCAGTGGACAGGGGTCGGCCTATGGCTACACCTTC
TRBV10-1	NA	NA	TRBJ2-1	14	CASSGAIDSNEQFF	TGCGCCAGCAGTGGGGCTATAGACAGCAATGAGCAGTTCTTC
TRBV7-9	NA	NA	TRBJ2-7	14	CASSASGHPYEQYF	TGTGCCAGCAGCGCGAGCGGTCACCCCTACGAGCAGTACTTC
TRBV29-1	NA	NA	TRBJ2-2	13	CSVGGGNTGELFF	TGCAGCGTCGGAGGAGGGAACACCGGGGAGCTGTTTTTT
TRBV29-1	NA	NA	TRBJ2-4	10	CSVQENIQYF	TGCAGCGTTCAGGAAAACATTCAGTACTTC
TRBV19	NA	NA	TRBJ2-7	13	CASSISSGSEQYF	TGTGCCAGTAGTATTAGTTCAGGGAGCGAGCAGTACTTC
TRBV28	NA	NA	TRBJ1-5	15	CASSFRGFGNQPQHF	TGTGCCAGCAGTTTTCGGGGATTTGGCAATCAGCCCCAGCATTTT
TRBV7-6	NA	NA	TRBJ2-7	16	CASSPCEGARGCEQYF	TGTGCCAGCAGCCCCTGCGAGGGCGCTCGGGGGTGCGAGCAGTACTTC
TRBV13	TRBD1	NA	TRBJ2-7	12	CASSPTGGEQYF	TGTGCCAGCAGTCCTACAGGGGGCGAGCAGTACTTC
TRBV25-1	NA	NA	TRBJ2-1	15	CASSDGSDRYNEQFF	TGTGCCAGCAGCGACGGTTCCGACAGGTACAATGAGCAGTTCTTC
TRBV19	TRBD1	NA	TRBJ2-6	14	CASRTGAGANVLTF	TGTGCCAGTAGGACAGGGGCAGGGGCCAACGTCCTGACTTTC
TRBV4-1	TRBD2	NA	TRBJ2-7	15	CASSQDPGLASEQYF	TGCGCCAGCAGCCAAGATCCGGGACTAGCTTCCGAGCAGTACTTC
TRBV28	NA	NA	TRBJ2-7	12	CASSPGSYEQYF	TGTGCCAGCAGTCCAGGCTCCTACGAGCAGTACTTC
TRBV4-1	NA	NA	TRBJ2-1	11	CASSQGPIWFF	TGCGCCAGCAGCCAAGGCCCCATTTGGTTCTTC
TRBV2	TRBD2	NA	TRBJ2-7	15	CASTRTSGKSYEQYF	TGTGCCAGCACCAGAACTAGCGGGAAATCCTACGAGCAGTACTTC
TRBV19	NA	once	TRBJ2-3	13	CASSIRAGDTQYF	TGTGCCAGTAGTATTCGAGCGGGAGATACGCAGTATTTT
TRBV19	NA	NA	TRBJ2-1	12	CASSNSMDEQFF	TGTGCCAGTAGTAACTCGATGGATGAGCAGTTCTTC
TRBV2	NA	NA	TRBJ2-5	14	CASSEEGYQETQYF	TGTGCCAGCAGTGAAGAGGGATACCAAGAGACCCAGTACTTC